The TCR beta chain under discussion was sequenced for a study of control samples from healthy donors and cancer patients. Some clones are missing from TCRdb's copy, which holds only in-frame ones; the method was immunoSEQ multiplex PCR. This table holds more than 95,000 clones, roughly 84% found once. Germline loops: CDR1 SEHNR, CDR2 FQNEAQ (reference sequence). This CDR3 has 12 residues. Trimming removed 5 bases at V and 4 bases at J, with 6 bases between. The TCR sequence derives from a man aged 35 to 55 in good health. This chain uses TRBV7-9 with TRBJ1-3; no reliable D call. Material: blood. CDR3 sequence reads: CASSNGGNTIYF. The DNA for the CDR3 is TGTGCCAGCAGCAACGGAGGAAACACCATATATTTT.